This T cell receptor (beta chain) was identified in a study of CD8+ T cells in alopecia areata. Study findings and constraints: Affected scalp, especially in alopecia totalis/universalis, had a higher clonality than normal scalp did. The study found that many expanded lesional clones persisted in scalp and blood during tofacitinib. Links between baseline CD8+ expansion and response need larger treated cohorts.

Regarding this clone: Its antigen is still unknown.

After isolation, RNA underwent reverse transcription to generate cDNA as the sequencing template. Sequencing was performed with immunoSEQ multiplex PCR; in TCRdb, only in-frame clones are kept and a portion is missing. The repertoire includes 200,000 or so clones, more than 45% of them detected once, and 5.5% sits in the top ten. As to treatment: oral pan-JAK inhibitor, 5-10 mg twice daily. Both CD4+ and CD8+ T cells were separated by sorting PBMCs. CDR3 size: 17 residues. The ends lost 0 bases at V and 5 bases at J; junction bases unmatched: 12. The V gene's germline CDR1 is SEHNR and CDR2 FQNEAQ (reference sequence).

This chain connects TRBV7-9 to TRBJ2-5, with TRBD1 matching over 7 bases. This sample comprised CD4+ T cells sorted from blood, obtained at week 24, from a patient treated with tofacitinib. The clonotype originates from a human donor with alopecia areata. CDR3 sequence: CASSLALTSYRGETQYF. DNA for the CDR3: TGTGCCAGCAGCTTAGCGCTTACATCATACAGGGGCGAGACCCAGTACTTC.